A selection of T cell receptor beta chains follows, all from one sample in a study of blood T cells in healthy people across ages. TCRdb reanalysed the 5' RACE reads using MiXCR and keeps one entry per CDR3 protein. Of 700,000 to 950,000 distinct CDR3 sequences listed, approximately 39% are singletons. The specimen sequenced was blood. Source of these receptors: a woman in her sixties in good health. The CDR3 runs from the conserved cysteine through the conserved F or W. The D gene is left open where the match is weak. Size tells how often a clone was seen (once, few, many) or the class of an expanded clone, and some rows leave it out.

TRBJ2-1,.,.,TRBV6-1,CAIRAPGYNEQFF,TGTGCCATCAGAGCTCCAGGGTACAATGAGCAGTTCTTC
TRBJ2-7,TRBD1,.,TRBV5-6,CASSNRDRGQRENYEQYF,TGTGCCAGCAGCAACCGGGACAGGGGCCAGCGGGAGAACTACGAGCAGTACTTC
TRBJ2-5,TRBD2,few,TRBV7-2,CASRLAGVRETQYF,TGTGCCAGCAGACTAGCGGGAGTTAGAGAGACCCAGTACTTC
TRBJ1-2,TRBD1,.,TRBV20-1,CSATGEDGYTF,TGCAGTGCGACAGGGGAGGATGGCTACACCTTC
TRBJ1-1,TRBD1,.,TRBV7-2,CASSLGQGVLSEAFF,TGTGCCAGCAGCCTAGGACAGGGGGTGCTCTCTGAAGCTTTCTTT
TRBJ1-2,.,.,TRBV7-9,CASSLVLGSYGYTF,TGTGCCAGCAGCTTAGTCCTCGGGAGCTATGGCTACACCTTC
TRBJ1-4,TRBD1,.,TRBV6-2/TRBV6-3,CASFDGQENEKLFF,TGTGCCAGCTTCGACGGACAGGAAAATGAAAAACTGTTTTTT
TRBJ2-7,TRBD2,.,TRBV20-1,CSTLAGGGNEQYF,TGCAGTACCCTAGCGGGAGGAGGGAATGAGCAGTACTTC
TRBJ2-1,.,.,TRBV7-2,CASSFAGIQETQFF,TGTGCCAGCAGCTTCGCGGGAATACAAGAGACCCAGTTCTTC
TRBJ1-2,.,.,TRBV4-3,CASSQDQNQPGYTF,TGCGCCAGCAGCCAAGATCAAAACCAGCCTGGCTACACCTTC
TRBJ1-2,.,.,TRBV15,CATSRDSWGDYGYTF,TGTGCCACCAGCAGAGATTCATGGGGTGACTATGGCTACACCTTC
TRBJ2-7,TRBD2,many,TRBV28,CASSPAGSGEQYF,TGTGCCAGCAGCCCAGCGGGATCTGGCGAGCAGTACTTC
TRBJ1-1,.,.,TRBV20-1,CSGDAGRNTEAFF,TGCAGTGGGGATGCCGGCAGAAACACTGAAGCTTTCTTT
TRBJ2-3,TRBD2,.,TRBV4-3,CASSQDALAGGLADTQYF,TGCGCCAGCAGCCAAGACGCACTAGCGGGAGGGTTGGCAGATACGCAGTATTTT
TRBJ2-6,.,many,TRBV29-1,CSVRALQENGANVLTF,TGCAGCGTTCGGGCCTTGCAGGAGAATGGGGCCAACGTCCTGACTTTC
TRBJ1-4,.,many,TRBV7-3,CASSLTGWDEKLFF,TGTGCCAGCAGCTTGACAGGATGGGATGAAAAACTGTTTTTT
TRBJ2-7,.,.,TRBV27,CASSFRWADEQYF,TGTGCCAGCAGTTTCCGGTGGGCGGACGAGCAGTACTTC
TRBJ1-1,.,few,TRBV7-8,CASSLWDKEWAFF,TGTGCCAGCAGCTTATGGGACAAGGAGTGGGCTTTCTTT
TRBJ1-2,.,few,TRBV29-1,CSVTRSPTVEGLRGGYTF,TGCAGCGTTACCCGATCCCCGACAGTCGAGGGACTACGCGGTGGCTACACCTTC
TRBJ2-7,TRBD2,.,TRBV6-5,CASSYSRELYNEQYF,TGTGCCAGCAGTTACTCGCGGGAGCTCTACAATGAGCAGTACTTC
TRBJ2-3,TRBD2,few,TRBV27,CASSPTSGMATDTQYF,TGTGCCAGCAGCCCGACTAGCGGGATGGCTACAGATACGCAGTATTTT
TRBJ1-4,.,few,TRBV3-1,CASSPTGAEELFF,TGTGCCAGCAGCCCGACGGGGGCCGAGGAACTGTTTTTT
TRBJ2-3,TRBD2,few,TRBV20-1,CSARVYGREGDTQYF,TGCAGTGCTAGAGTATACGGGAGGGAGGGAGATACGCAGTATTTT
TRBJ2-7,TRBD2,.,TRBV20-1,CSKPAGGPLDEQYF,TGCAGTAAGCCGGCGGGGGGGCCCCTGGATGAGCAGTACTTC
TRBJ2-3,.,many,TRBV29-1,CSGGGGTYPRQDTQYF,TGCAGCGGAGGAGGTGGGACATACCCTAGACAGGATACGCAGTATTTT
TRBJ2-3,TRBD1,.,TRBV6-5,CASSLAGTGITDTQYF,TGTGCCAGCAGTTTAGCCGGGACAGGGATCACAGATACGCAGTATTTT
TRBJ2-7,.,.,TRBV3-1,CASSPRLLLEQYF,TGTGCCAGCAGCCCCCGGCTTCTCCTCGAGCAGTACTTC
TRBJ2-3,.,.,TRBV11-2,CASSPWGSADTQYF,TGTGCCAGCAGCCCCTGGGGTAGCGCAGATACGCAGTATTTT
TRBJ1-2,.,few,TRBV5-5,CASSDIGQIYGYTF,TGTGCCAGCAGCGACATAGGGCAGATCTATGGCTACACCTTC
TRBJ2-1,TRBD2,.,TRBV12-3/TRBV12-4,CASSFGGEGPYNEQFF,TGTGCCAGCAGTTTCGGGGGGGAAGGCCCCTACAATGAGCAGTTCTTC
TRBJ2-5,TRBD2,.,TRBV12-3/TRBV12-4,CASSSIAGGVETQYF,TGTGCCAGCAGTTCAATAGCGGGGGGGGTAGAGACCCAGTACTTC
TRBJ1-2,TRBD1,.,TRBV20-1,CSARLDRAYYGYTF,TGCAGTGCTAGACTAGACAGGGCATACTATGGCTACACCTTC
TRBJ2-7,.,.,TRBV28,CASTLGVGGYEQYF,TGTGCCAGCACTTTAGGGGTGGGGGGCTACGAGCAGTACTTC
TRBJ1-1,TRBD1,many,TRBV5-1,CASRRTQGTGGASTEAFF,TGCGCCAGCAGGAGAACGCAAGGGACAGGGGGCGCGAGCACTGAAGCTTTCTTT
TRBJ2-1,TRBD2,many,TRBV12-3/TRBV12-4,CASSFLAGPYNEQFF,TGTGCCAGCAGTTTCCTAGCGGGGCCCTACAATGAGCAGTTCTTC
TRBJ2-5,.,.,TRBV5-1,CASSFEGLARETQYF,TGCGCCAGCAGCTTTGAGGGGCTAGCGAGGGAGACCCAGTACTTC